These T cell receptor beta chains were read from a single sample in a study of CD8 T cells in ankylosing spondylitis. Via MiXCR, TCRdb re-called the 5' RACE reads, giving one row per CDR3 protein. Of 200,000 or so distinct CDR3 sequences listed, approximately 18% were seen once; the top ten hold around 4.7%. The material sequenced was blood, either unsorted or a sorted T cell fraction (not recorded which). The receptor set was obtained from a male donor between 5 and 35 years old with ankylosing spondylitis or in good health (not recorded which). Each CDR3 is given with its conserved first and last residue. The D gene is left open where the match is weak. Only some rows state a clone size, as once, few, many or a class for expanded clones.

d_call clone_size j_call v_call cdr3_length cdr3_aa cdr3_nt
- many TRBJ2-6 TRBV7-9 16 CASSLSRGSGANVLTF TGTGCCAGCAGCTTGAGTAGGGGCTCTGGGGCCAACGTCCTGACTTTC
TRBD2 many TRBJ2-3 TRBV5-1 16 CASSLISSGSEDTQYF TGCGCCAGCAGCTTGATATCTAGCGGGAGTGAGGATACGCAGTATTTT
- many TRBJ2-7 TRBV6-2/TRBV6-3 12 CAIGDDIYEQYF TGTGCCATCGGGGACGACATCTACGAGCAGTACTTC
TRBD1 many TRBJ1-1 TRBV7-9 16 CASSLASGGRNTEAFF TGTGCCAGCAGCTTAGCCTCAGGGGGTAGGAACACTGAAGCTTTCTTT
- many TRBJ2-6 TRBV7-8 15 CASSPPRSGANVLTF TGTGCCAGCAGCCCCCCCCGATCTGGGGCCAACGTCCTGACTTTC
- many TRBJ2-1 TRBV5-1 17 CASSLEGALRSYNEQFF TGCGCCAGCAGCCTGGAAGGCGCTTTACGGTCCTACAATGAGCAGTTCTTC
TRBD1 - TRBJ2-1 TRBV19 14 CASSMGDSYNEQFF TGTGCCAGTAGTATGGGGGACAGCTACAATGAGCAGTTCTTC
- - TRBJ1-5 TRBV10-1 13 CASSGESNQPQHF TGCGCCAGCAGTGGGGAGAGCAATCAGCCCCAGCATTTT
TRBD2 many TRBJ2-6 TRBV24-1 18 CATSDRTSDSSGANVLTF TGTGCCACCAGTGATCGGACTAGCGACAGCTCTGGGGCCAACGTCCTGACTTTC
TRBD2 many TRBJ2-5 TRBV6-5 15 CASSLLAGGGETQYF TGTGCCAGCAGTCTACTAGCGGGAGGAGGAGAGACCCAGTACTTC
TRBD2 many TRBJ2-5 TRBV6-5 11 CASSYGGDQYF TGTGCCAGCAGTTACGGGGGGGACCAGTACTTC
TRBD1 many TRBJ2-1 TRBV27 13 CASEGQTYNEQFF TGTGCCAGCGAGGGACAGACCTACAATGAGCAGTTCTTC
TRBD2 few TRBJ2-5 TRBV27 19 CASSKVGKEGLAGVATQYF TGTGCCAGCTCCAAGGTGGGAAAGGAGGGGCTAGCGGGAGTAGCGACCCAGTACTTC
- many TRBJ2-3 TRBV11-2 15 CASSFLGASGDTQYF TGTGCCAGCAGCTTTCTGGGGGCCTCCGGAGATACGCAGTATTTT
- - TRBJ2-3 TRBV7-8 16 CASSLMQAGSTDTQYF TGTGCCAGCAGCTTAATGCAGGCGGGTTCCACAGATACGCAGTATTTT
TRBD2 - TRBJ2-1 TRBV10-2 17 CASRPGTSGRAYNEQFF TGCGCCAGCAGGCCAGGGACTAGCGGGAGGGCCTACAATGAGCAGTTCTTC
TRBD2 - TRBJ2-3 TRBV29-1 15 CSVEETSGYTDTQYF TGCAGCGTTGAAGAGACTAGCGGATACACAGATACGCAGTATTTT
- many TRBJ1-5 TRBV19 16 CASSIGEGTKNHPQHF TGTGCCAGTAGTATAGGTGAGGGGACTAAGAATCACCCCCAGCATTTT
TRBD2 - TRBJ2-5 TRBV5-8 19 CASSLIPGLAGGSQETQYF TGTGCCAGCAGCTTGATCCCGGGACTAGCGGGAGGGTCGCAAGAGACCCAGTACTTC
- few TRBJ1-2 TRBV7-9 15 CASSSTRDPEDGYTF TGTGCCAGCAGCTCGACCCGGGATCCTGAAGATGGCTACACCTTC
TRBD1 many TRBJ2-4 TRBV27 14 CASSPRQGANIQYF TGTGCCAGCAGTCCGCGCCAGGGGGCTAACATTCAGTACTTC
- few TRBJ2-7 TRBV4-3 17 CASSQKVSGTATYEQYF TGCGCCAGCAGCCAAAAAGTCTCCGGGACCGCGACATACGAGCAGTACTTC
- many TRBJ2-6 TRBV12-3/TRBV12-4 14 CASSLGPGANVLTF TGTGCCAGCAGTTTAGGCCCTGGGGCCAACGTCCTGACTTTC
TRBD1 many TRBJ1-2 TRBV20-1 15 CSARDRGRSNYGYTF TGCAGTGCGAGGGACAGGGGACGATCTAACTATGGCTACACCTTC
- many TRBJ1-1 TRBV15 13 CATSSPPGPEAFF TGTGCCACCAGCAGTCCCCCCGGGCCTGAAGCTTTCTTT
- many TRBJ2-5 TRBV20-1 14 CSARDGPSQETQYF TGCAGTGCCCGAGATGGTCCATCCCAAGAGACCCAGTACTTC
TRBD2 many TRBJ2-3 TRBV10-3 20 CAISETKVLAGGLRLDTQYF TGTGCCATCAGTGAGACGAAGGTTTTAGCGGGAGGGCTTCGTTTAGATACGCAGTATTTT
- many TRBJ2-5 TRBV4-1 14 CASSQAGGQETQYF TGCGCCAGCAGCCAAGCAGGAGGACAAGAGACCCAGTACTTC
TRBD2 - TRBJ2-7 TRBV6-5 14 CASSYRLAGYEQYF TGTGCCAGCAGTTACCGACTAGCGGGGTACGAGCAGTACTTC
TRBD1 - TRBJ2-7 TRBV4-1 13 CASSQTGGYEQYF TGCGCCAGCAGCCAAACAGGGGGATACGAGCAGTACTTC
- many TRBJ2-2 TRBV7-9 15 CASSFQGQSGGELFF TGTGCCAGCAGCTTCCAAGGACAGTCCGGCGGGGAGCTGTTTTTT
- many TRBJ2-7 TRBV5-1 14 CASSLGRGLYEQYF TGCGCCAGCAGCTTGGGGAGGGGTCTCTACGAGCAGTACTTC
- - TRBJ2-2 TRBV27 16 CASSFSDHVPGGELFF TGTGCCAGCAGTTTCTCCGATCATGTGCCAGGCGGGGAGCTGTTTTTT
- many TRBJ2-1 TRBV11-2 16 CASSSRSRSSYNEQFF TGTGCCAGCAGCTCCCGAAGCCGGAGCTCCTACAATGAGCAGTTCTTC
- many TRBJ2-6 TRBV3-1 17 CASSPGLPSSGANVLTF TGTGCCAGCAGCCCGGGACTTCCTTCCTCTGGGGCCAACGTCCTGACTTTC
- many TRBJ1-1 TRBV7-3 13 CASSKDRDTEAFF TGTGCCAGCAGCAAGGACAGAGACACTGAAGCTTTCTTT
- once TRBJ2-7 TRBV20-1 13 CSAPPGSSYEQYF TGCAGCGCCCCCCCGGGATCTTCCTACGAGCAGTACTTC
- many TRBJ1-2 TRBV5-6 13 CASSLYQGSGYTF TGTGCCAGCAGCTTGTACCAGGGCTCCGGCTACACCTTC